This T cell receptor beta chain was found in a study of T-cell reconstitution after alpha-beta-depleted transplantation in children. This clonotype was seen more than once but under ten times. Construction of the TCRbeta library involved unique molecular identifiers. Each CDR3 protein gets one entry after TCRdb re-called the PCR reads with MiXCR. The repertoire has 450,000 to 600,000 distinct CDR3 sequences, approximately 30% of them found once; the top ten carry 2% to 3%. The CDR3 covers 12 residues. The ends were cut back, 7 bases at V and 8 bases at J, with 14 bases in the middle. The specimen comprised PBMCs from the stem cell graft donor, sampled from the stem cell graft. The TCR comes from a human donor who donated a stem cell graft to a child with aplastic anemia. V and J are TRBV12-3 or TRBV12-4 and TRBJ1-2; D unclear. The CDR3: CASTSYVGGYTF. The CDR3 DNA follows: TGTGCCAGCACATCCTATGTGGGGGGCTACACCTTC.